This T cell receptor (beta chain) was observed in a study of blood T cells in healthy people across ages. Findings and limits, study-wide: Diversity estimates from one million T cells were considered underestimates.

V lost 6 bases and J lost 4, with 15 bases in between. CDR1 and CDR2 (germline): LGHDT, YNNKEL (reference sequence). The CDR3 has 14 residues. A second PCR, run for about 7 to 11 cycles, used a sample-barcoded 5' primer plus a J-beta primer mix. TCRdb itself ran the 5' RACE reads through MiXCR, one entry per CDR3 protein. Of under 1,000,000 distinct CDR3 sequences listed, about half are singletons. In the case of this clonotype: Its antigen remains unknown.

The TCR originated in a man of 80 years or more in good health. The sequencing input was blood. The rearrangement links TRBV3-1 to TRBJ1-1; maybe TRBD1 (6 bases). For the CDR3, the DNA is TGTGCCAGCAGAGTAGGGGGGGCCAGCACTGAAGCTTTCTTT. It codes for CASRVGGASTEAFF.